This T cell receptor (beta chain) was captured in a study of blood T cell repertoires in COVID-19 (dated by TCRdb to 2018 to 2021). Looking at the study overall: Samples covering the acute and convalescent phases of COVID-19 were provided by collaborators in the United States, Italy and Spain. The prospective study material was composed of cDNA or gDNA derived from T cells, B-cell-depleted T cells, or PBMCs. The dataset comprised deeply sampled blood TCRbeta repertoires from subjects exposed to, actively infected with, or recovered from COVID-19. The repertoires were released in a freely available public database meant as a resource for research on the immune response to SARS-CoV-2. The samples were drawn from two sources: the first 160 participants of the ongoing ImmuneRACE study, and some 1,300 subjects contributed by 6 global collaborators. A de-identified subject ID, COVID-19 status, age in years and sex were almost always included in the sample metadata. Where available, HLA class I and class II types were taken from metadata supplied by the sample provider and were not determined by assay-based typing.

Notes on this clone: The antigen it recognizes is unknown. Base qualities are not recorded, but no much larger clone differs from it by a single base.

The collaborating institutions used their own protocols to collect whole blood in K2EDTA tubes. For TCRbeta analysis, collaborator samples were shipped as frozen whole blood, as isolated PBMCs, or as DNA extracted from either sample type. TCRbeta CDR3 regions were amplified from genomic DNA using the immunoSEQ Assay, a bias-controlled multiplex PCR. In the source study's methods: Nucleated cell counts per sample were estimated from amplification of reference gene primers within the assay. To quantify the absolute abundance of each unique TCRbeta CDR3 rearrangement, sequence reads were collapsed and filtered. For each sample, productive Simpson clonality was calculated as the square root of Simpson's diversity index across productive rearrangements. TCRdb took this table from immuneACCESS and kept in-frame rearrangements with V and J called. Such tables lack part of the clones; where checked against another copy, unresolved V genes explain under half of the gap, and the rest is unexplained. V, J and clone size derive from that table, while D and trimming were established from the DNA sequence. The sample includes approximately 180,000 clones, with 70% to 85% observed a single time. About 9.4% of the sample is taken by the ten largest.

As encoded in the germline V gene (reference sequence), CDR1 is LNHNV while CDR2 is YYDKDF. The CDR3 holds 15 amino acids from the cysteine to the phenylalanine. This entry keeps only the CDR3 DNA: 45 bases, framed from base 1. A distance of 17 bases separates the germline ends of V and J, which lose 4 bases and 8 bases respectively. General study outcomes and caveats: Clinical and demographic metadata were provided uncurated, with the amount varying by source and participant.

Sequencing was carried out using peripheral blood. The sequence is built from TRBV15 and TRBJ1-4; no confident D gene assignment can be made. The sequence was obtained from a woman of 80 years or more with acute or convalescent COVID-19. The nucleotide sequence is TGTGCCACCAGCAACTCTGTACGGGGAGCCGAAAAACTGTTTTTT. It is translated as CATSNSVRGAEKLFF.